These T cell receptor beta chains were read from a single sample in a study of blood T cell repertoires in COVID-19. This table comes from immunoSEQ multiplex PCR, and its TCRdb copy is limited to in-frame clones, with some not included. Of some 350,000 clones in the sample, 75% to 90% were seen once. Material: PBMCs or T cells enriched from blood (not recorded which). The source of these receptors is a man aged 18 to 29 who had recovered from COVID-19. Both conserved end residues are part of each CDR3. The D gene is left open where the match is weak. Clone size, where shown, is once, few, many, or a class for clones that have expanded.

clone_size j_call v_call d_call cdr3_aa cdr3_nt
once TRBJ1-4 TRBV4-2 . CASSQEAVTPATNEKLFF TGTGCCAGCAGCCAGGAGGCGGTGACACCCGCAACTAATGAAAAACTGTTTTTT
. TRBJ1-3 TRBV7-9 TRBD1 CASSLEVRDRGVYTIYF TGTGCCAGCAGCTTAGAGGTCCGGGACAGGGGAGTGTACACCATATATTTT
. TRBJ2-7 TRBV19 . CASSITGVGEQYF TGTGCCAGTAGTATAACGGGAGTCGGGGAGCAGTACTTC
. TRBJ2-5 TRBV5-6 TRBD2 CASRDSGSQTQYF TGTGCCAGCAGAGATAGCGGGAGTCAGACCCAGTACTTC
. TRBJ1-2 TRBV27 . CASSLDGGYGYTF TGTGCCAGCAGTTTGGACGGGGGCTATGGCTACACCTTC
. TRBJ2-7 TRBV10-3 . CAISENKVYEQYF TGTGCCATCAGTGAAAACAAAGTCTACGAGCAGTACTTC
. TRBJ1-2 TRBV9 TRBD1 CASSVDDRGYGYTF TGTGCCAGCAGCGTAGACGACAGGGGTTATGGCTACACCTTC
few TRBJ2-7 TRBV5-1 TRBD1 CASSQPGQGANEQYF TGCGCCAGCAGTCAACCGGGACAGGGGGCGAACGAGCAGTACTTC
. TRBJ2-3 TRBV2 . CASSEGAGYRADTQYF TGTGCCAGCAGTGAAGGAGCAGGGTATAGGGCAGATACGCAGTATTTT
. TRBJ1-1 TRBV7-3 TRBD1 CASSPSGTGNTEAFF TGTGCCAGCAGCCCTTCCGGGACAGGGAACACTGAAGCTTTCTTT
. TRBJ2-5 TRBV12-5 . CASGFGARETQYF TGTGCTAGTGGTTTTGGGGCGAGAGAGACCCAGTACTTC
. TRBJ1-1 TRBV6-2/TRBV6-3 . CASSTGNTEAFF TGTGCCAGCAGCACAGGGAACACTGAAGCTTTCTTT
. TRBJ2-5 TRBV9 . CASSVQEGETQYF TGTGCCAGCAGCGTACAGGAAGGTGAGACCCAGTACTTC
. TRBJ1-6 TRBV2 . CASSGTESSPLHF TGTGCCAGCAGTGGGACAGAAAGTTCACCCCTCCACTTT
. TRBJ2-5 TRBV5-4 . CASSDQWGETQYF TGTGCCAGCAGTGATCAATGGGGCGAGACCCAGTACTTC
few TRBJ2-1 TRBV6-5 . CASSLEGDNEQFF TGTGCCAGCAGCCTTGAGGGGGACAATGAGCAGTTCTTC
. TRBJ2-7 TRBV15 . CATSRDRGPYEQYF TGTGCCACCAGCAGAGACAGGGGACCCTACGAGCAGTACTTC
. TRBJ1-3 TRBV19 . CASSIDVRSGNTIYF TGTGCCAGTAGTATAGACGTCCGCTCTGGAAACACCATATATTTT
. TRBJ2-7 TRBV28 . CASSSIRGIRYEQYF TGTGCCAGCAGTTCCATCAGGGGAATAAGGTACGAGCAGTACTTC
. TRBJ2-1 TRBV19 TRBD2 CASSTSGTYNEQFF TGTGCCAGTAGTACGAGCGGGACGTACAATGAGCAGTTCTTC
. TRBJ2-3 TRBV4-1 . CASSQVSLRSTDTQYF TGCGCCAGCAGCCAAGTGTCCCTCAGAAGCACAGATACGCAGTATTTT
. TRBJ2-1 TRBV9 TRBD2 CASSNTKPGTSKEHEQFF TGTGCCAGCAGCAACACAAAGCCAGGGACTAGCAAAGAGCATGAGCAGTTCTTC